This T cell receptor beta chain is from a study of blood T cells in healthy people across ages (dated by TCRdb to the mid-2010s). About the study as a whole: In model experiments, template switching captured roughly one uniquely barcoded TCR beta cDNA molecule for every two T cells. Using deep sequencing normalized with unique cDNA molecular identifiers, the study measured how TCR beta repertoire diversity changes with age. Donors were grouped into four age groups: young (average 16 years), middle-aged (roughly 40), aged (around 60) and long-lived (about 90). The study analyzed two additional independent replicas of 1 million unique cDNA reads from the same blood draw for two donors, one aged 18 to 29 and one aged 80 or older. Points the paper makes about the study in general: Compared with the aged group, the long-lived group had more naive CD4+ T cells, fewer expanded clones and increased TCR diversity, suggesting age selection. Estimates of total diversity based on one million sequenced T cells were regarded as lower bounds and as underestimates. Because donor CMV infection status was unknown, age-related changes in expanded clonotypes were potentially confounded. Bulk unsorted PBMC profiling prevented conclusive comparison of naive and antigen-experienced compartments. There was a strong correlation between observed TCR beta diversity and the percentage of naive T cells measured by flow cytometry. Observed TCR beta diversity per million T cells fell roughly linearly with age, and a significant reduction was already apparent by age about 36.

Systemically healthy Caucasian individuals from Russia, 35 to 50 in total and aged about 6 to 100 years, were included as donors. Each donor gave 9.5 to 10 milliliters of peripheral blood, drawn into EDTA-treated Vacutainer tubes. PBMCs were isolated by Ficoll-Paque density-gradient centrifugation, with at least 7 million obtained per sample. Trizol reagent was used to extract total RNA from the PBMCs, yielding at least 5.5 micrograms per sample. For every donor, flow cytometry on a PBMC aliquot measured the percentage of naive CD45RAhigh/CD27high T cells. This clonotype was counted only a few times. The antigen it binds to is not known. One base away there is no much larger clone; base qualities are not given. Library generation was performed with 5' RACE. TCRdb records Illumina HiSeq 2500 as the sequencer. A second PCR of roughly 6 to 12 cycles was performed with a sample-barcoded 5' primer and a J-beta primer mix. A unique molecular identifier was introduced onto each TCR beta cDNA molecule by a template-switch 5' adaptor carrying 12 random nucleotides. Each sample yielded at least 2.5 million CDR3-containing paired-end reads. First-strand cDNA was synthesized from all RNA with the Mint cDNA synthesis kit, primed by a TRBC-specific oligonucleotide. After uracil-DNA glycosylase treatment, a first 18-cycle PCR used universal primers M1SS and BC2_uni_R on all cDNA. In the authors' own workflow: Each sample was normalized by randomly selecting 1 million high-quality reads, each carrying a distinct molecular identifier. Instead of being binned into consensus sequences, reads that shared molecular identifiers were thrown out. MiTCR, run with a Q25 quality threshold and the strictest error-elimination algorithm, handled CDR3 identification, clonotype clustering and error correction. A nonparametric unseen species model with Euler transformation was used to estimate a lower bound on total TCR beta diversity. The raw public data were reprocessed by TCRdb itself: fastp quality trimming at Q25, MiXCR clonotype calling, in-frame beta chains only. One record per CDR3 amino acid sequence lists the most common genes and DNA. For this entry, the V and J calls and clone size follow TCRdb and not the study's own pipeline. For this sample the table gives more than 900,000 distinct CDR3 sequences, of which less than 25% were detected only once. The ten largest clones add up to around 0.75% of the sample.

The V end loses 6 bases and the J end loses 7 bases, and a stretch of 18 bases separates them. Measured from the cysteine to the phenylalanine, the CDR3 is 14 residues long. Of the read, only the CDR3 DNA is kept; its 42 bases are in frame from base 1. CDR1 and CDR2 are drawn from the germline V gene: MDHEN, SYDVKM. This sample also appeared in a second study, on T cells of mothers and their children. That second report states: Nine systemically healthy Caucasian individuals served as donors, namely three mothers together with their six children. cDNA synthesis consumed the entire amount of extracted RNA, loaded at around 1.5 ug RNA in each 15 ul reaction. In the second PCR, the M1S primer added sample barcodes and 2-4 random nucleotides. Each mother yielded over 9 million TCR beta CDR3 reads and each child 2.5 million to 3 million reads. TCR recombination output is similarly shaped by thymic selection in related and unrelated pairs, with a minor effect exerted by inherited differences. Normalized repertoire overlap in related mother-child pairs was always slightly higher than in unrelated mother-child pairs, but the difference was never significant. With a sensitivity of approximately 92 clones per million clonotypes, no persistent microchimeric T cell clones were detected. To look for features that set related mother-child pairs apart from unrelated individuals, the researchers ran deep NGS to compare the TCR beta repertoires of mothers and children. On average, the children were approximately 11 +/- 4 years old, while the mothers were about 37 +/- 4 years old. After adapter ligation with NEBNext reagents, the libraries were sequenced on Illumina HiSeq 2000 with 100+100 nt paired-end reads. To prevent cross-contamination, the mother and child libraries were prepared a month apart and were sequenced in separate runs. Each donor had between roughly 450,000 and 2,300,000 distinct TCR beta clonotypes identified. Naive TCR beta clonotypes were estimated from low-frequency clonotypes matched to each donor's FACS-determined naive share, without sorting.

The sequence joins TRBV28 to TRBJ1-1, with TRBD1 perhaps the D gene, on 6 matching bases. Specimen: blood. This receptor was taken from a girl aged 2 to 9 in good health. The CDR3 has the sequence CASSIGTSKNEAFF. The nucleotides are TGTGCCAGCAGCATTGGGACATCAAAAAATGAAGCTTTCTTT.